This TCR beta chain was identified during a study of blood T cell repertoires in COVID-19. Study context: Collection of acute and convalescent COVID-19 samples took place in the United States, Italy and Spain. In each case, the material was cDNA or gDNA derived from T cells, B-cell-depleted T cells, or PBMCs.

Followed longitudinally, the Seattle patients had been enrolled during active infection. Original handling: Cell counts per sample came from amplifying reference gene primers. Measured with immunoSEQ multiplex PCR; TCRdb has only the in-frame clones, and not every one. D and trimming were read from the DNA, whereas the V and J calls and clone size are those reported in that table. In the table there are some 360,000 clones, more than 70% of which are singletons. This CDR3 has 17 residues. The junction had 10 bases not matched to a gene; V was cut back by 2 bases and J by 0 bases. CDR1 SGHNT and CDR2 YYREEE come from the germline V gene (reference sequence).

The chain has TRBV5-4 and TRBJ1-2; 7 bases fit TRBD1. Sequenced sample: peripheral blood. This receptor was identified in a woman aged 55-69 years with COVID-19, enrolled during active disease. The CDR3 here is CASSFSNRDSPNYGYTF. The DNA of the CDR3 is TGTGCCAGCAGCTTTTCAAACCGGGACAGTCCTAACTATGGCTACACCTTC.